Given below is one TCR beta chain in context. Its antigen has not been determined. No base-level quality is on record; no much larger clone is a single base apart. This entry is derived from a study of T cell responses to AZD1222 COVID-19 vaccine (dated by TCRdb to about 2021). With respect to the entire study: Because spike-specific TCR depth and breadth did not differ between the two schedules, AZD1222 recipients who got a second dose at roughly 4 weeks were pooled with those who got a second dose at roughly 12 weeks. A total of about 240 trial participants underwent TCR sequencing, of whom 207 received two doses of AZD1222 and about 25 received two doses of the MenACWY control vaccine. Trial participants were enrolled by age into subgroups of 18-55, 56-69 and 70-plus years, and around 150, 29 and 61 TCR-sequenced participants, respectively, were included in these subgroups.

The investigation overall reported the following: Nearly half of unique spike-specific TCRs reportedly recognized epitopes outside regions mutated in the B.1.351 and B.1.1.7 variants. Because no samples from the day 14 peak response were available, repertoires could be characterized only after the peak T cell response. Spike-specific TCR breadth and depth rose significantly after two AZD1222 doses compared with day 0 and with MenACWY recipients. The vaccine-associated CD4 TCRs covered the entire spike protein, and the dominant responses fell in regions 160-218 and 743-854. In the small 56-69-year group, the increase in depth fell short of significance, most likely because of low power. Participants were mostly white British, with more females than males. The authors suggested clonal diversity may have been underestimated. Only a handful of AZD1222 recipients were SARS-CoV-2 seropositive at baseline, limiting conclusions about previously exposed vaccinees.

The time point label corresponds to: baseline before first vaccination. Vaccinee samples were obtained from the UK trials COV001 and COV002, which included a single-blind randomized controlled phase 2/3 trial of AZD1222 (ChAdOx1 nCoV-19) in healthy adults. Trial participant PBMC samples were collected at day 0 and day 28 after the second dose for TCRbeta chain sequencing. The CDR3 regions of human TCRbeta chains were analyzed by immunosequencing. The original methods were these. TCRs in the repertoires were matched against a reference library of SARS-CoV-2-specific TCRs that had been generated with the MIRA antigen-specificity platform. Breadth meant the fraction of unique TCRs that were SARS-CoV-2-associated, whereas depth meant the fraction of total T cells that were SARS-CoV-2-associated. Using the MIRA data, every spike-specific TCR was mapped to the spike region that the TCR reacted to and assigned to either a CD4 or a CD8 class. Log10-transformed breadth and depth values were compared by one-way ANOVA with Sidak's multiple comparisons tests. TCRdb limited this immuneACCESS table to in-frame rearrangements with V and J called. A share of clones is missing; checked studies link under half to unresolved V genes, and the rest is unexplained. That table supplies the V and J calls and clone size; D and trimming were determined from the DNA. The sample contains some 120,000 clones, roughly 84% of them found a single time. Approximately 1.2% of the sample is in the top ten clones.

Trimming takes 4 bases from V and 4 bases from J, and the germline ends sit 23 bases apart. Reading from cysteine to phenylalanine, the CDR3 counts 17 amino acids. Of all the DNA, just the CDR3 is kept, 51 bases in frame from base 1. Reading the germline V gene gives CDR1 SGHDT and CDR2 YYEEEE. This TCR was recovered from an adult in good health. This specimen was peripheral blood, taken on day 0 of AZD1222 vaccination. This chain joins TRBV5-6 to TRBJ1-2; no D gene call is confident. CDR3 sequence: CASSRLVTRFLLYGYTF. In nucleotide form, the sequence is TGTGCCAGCAGCCGTCTAGTTACAAGGTTCCTTCTCTATGGCTACACCTTC.